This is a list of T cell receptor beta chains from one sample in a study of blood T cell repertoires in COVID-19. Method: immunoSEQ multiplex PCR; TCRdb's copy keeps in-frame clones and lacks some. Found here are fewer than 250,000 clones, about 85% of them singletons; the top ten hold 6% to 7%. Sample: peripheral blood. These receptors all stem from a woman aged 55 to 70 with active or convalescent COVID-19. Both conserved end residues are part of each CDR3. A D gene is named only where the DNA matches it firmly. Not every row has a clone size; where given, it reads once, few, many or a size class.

CASSSAPQDSPLHF	TGCGCCAGCAGTTCGGCCCCCCAGGATTCACCCCTCCACTTT	TRBV5-1	TRBJ1-6	NA	NA	14
CASSAGTSRETQYF	TGTGCCAGCAGCGCAGGGACTAGCCGGGAGACCCAGTACTTC	TRBV13	TRBJ2-5	TRBD2	once	14
CSAREQLRYTF	TGCAGTGCTAGAGAACAGTTGCGCTACACCTTC	TRBV20-1	TRBJ1-2	NA	few	11
CAISATNRGTGEAFF	TGTGCCATCAGTGCCACCAACAGGGGTACAGGTGAAGCTTTCTTT	TRBV10-3	TRBJ1-1	TRBD1	NA	15
CASSLQRDLGAFF	TGTGCCAGCAGTCTCCAACGGGACTTAGGAGCTTTCTTT	TRBV7-9	TRBJ1-1	NA	few	13
CASSVATNTEAFF	TGTGCCAGCAGCGTAGCTACGAACACTGAAGCTTTCTTT	TRBV9	TRBJ1-1	NA	once	13
CASTFGGDEQYF	TGTGCCAGCACATTCGGAGGTGACGAGCAGTACTTC	TRBV7-9	TRBJ2-7	NA	NA	12
CASRDTYRGRSGTEAFF	TGCGCCAGCAGAGACACTTACAGGGGGCGATCGGGCACTGAAGCTTTCTTT	TRBV5-1	TRBJ1-1	TRBD1	NA	17
CASSLQPGQGAVDYGYTF	TGTGCCAGCAGCTTACAGCCGGGACAGGGGGCCGTAGACTATGGCTACACCTTC	TRBV4-2	TRBJ1-2	TRBD1	NA	18
CAIRGGPDTDTQYF	TGTGCCATTAGAGGAGGACCCGACACAGATACGCAGTATTTT	TRBV6-6	TRBJ2-3	NA	NA	14
CASRRMGGSGNTIYF	TGTGCCAGCAGGCGGATGGGGGGCTCTGGAAACACCATATATTTT	TRBV9	TRBJ1-3	NA	NA	15
CASSIRTGSLQETQYF	TGCGCCAGCAGCATCCGGACAGGGAGTTTACAAGAGACCCAGTACTTC	TRBV4-1	TRBJ2-5	TRBD1	NA	16
CASSVAHSGAGNTQYF	TGTGCCAGCAGCGTAGCGCATAGCGGGGCGGGGAATACGCAGTATTTT	TRBV9	TRBJ2-3	TRBD2	few	16
CASSWTGPNTGELFF	TGCGCCAGCAGCTGGACAGGGCCGAACACCGGGGAGCTGTTTTTT	TRBV5-1	TRBJ2-2	TRBD1	few	15
CASSLEPLANYGYTF	TGTGCCAGCAGCTTGGAGCCTCTTGCTAACTATGGCTACACCTTC	TRBV5-4	TRBJ1-2	NA	NA	15
CASSQRPTSYEQYF	TGTGCCAGCAGCCAACGACCTACTAGCTACGAGCAGTACTTC	TRBV3-1/TRBV3-2	TRBJ2-7	NA	NA	14
CASSSGTRLAKNIQYF	TGTGCCAGCAGCTCAGGAACTCGCCTAGCCAAAAACATTCAGTACTTC	TRBV7-2	TRBJ2-4	NA	NA	16
CASSSPGSTDTQYF	TGTGCCAGCAGCTCCCCCGGGTCGACAGATACGCAGTATTTT	TRBV7-9	TRBJ2-3	NA	NA	14
CASSAGMTGFIDGYTF	TGTGCCAGCAGTGCCGGGATGACAGGCTTTATTGATGGCTACACCTTC	TRBV2	TRBJ1-2	NA	few	16
CASSTTRHQETQYF	TGTGCCAGCAGTACGACTAGACACCAAGAGACCCAGTACTTC	TRBV5-6	TRBJ2-5	NA	few	14
CASSLNGGLQETQYF	TGTGCCAGCAGCTTAAACGGGGGGCTACAAGAGACCCAGTACTTC	TRBV7-2	TRBJ2-5	NA	NA	15
CASSAWSGELFF	TGTGCCAGCAGCGCGTGGTCCGGGGAGCTGTTTTTT	TRBV11-2	TRBJ2-2	NA	few	12
CASSHGARGRSETQYF	TGTGCCAGCAGCCACGGTGCCAGGGGGAGGAGCGAGACCCAGTACTTC	TRBV5-6	TRBJ2-5	NA	NA	16
CASSSLANYGYTF	TGTGCCAGCAGTTCGTTAGCTAACTATGGCTACACCTTC	TRBV12-3/TRBV12-4	TRBJ1-2	NA	NA	13
CASSLGGQGQETQYF	TGTGCCAGCAGCTTAGGGGGACAGGGGCAAGAGACCCAGTACTTC	TRBV11-2	TRBJ2-5	TRBD1	NA	15
CASSGLVSPIYNEQFF	TGTGCCAGCAGTGGGCTAGTGAGCCCCATCTACAATGAGCAGTTCTTC	TRBV2	TRBJ2-1	NA	NA	16
CASSFLGSSGSNEQFF	TGCGCCAGCAGCTTCCTCGGGTCTAGCGGGAGCAATGAGCAGTTCTTC	TRBV5-1	TRBJ2-1	TRBD2	NA	16
CASSPGSSGEKLFF	TGTGCCAGCTCCCCGGGATCGTCGGGAGAAAAACTGTTTTTT	TRBV18	TRBJ1-4	NA	NA	14
CASSKGEGLGQPQHF	TGTGCCAGCAGCAAAGGGGAGGGGCTCGGGCAGCCCCAGCATTTT	TRBV21-1	TRBJ1-5	NA	NA	15
CASSLSSGVYNEQFF	TGTGCCAGCAGTCTTTCTAGCGGAGTCTACAATGAGCAGTTCTTC	TRBV2	TRBJ2-1	TRBD2	NA	15
CASSSFSGPPYNEKLFF	TGTGCCAGCAGCTCCTTCTCGGGTCCTCCTTATAATGAAAAACTGTTTTTT	TRBV7-9	TRBJ1-4	NA	NA	17
CASSSRGTVSTDTQYF	TGTGCCAGCAGCTCACGGGGGACAGTTAGCACAGATACGCAGTATTTT	TRBV11-2	TRBJ2-3	NA	NA	16
CASSQGLKNTIYF	TGTGCCAGCAGCCAAGGACTGAAGAACACCATATATTTT	TRBV3-1/TRBV3-2	TRBJ1-3	NA	NA	13
CASSPGRVYEKLFF	TGTGCCAGCAGCCCGGGGAGGGTTTATGAAAAACTGTTTTTT	TRBV9	TRBJ1-4	NA	NA	14
CASRGGEGSYEQYF	TGTGCCAGCAGGGGGGGGGAGGGCTCCTACGAGCAGTACTTC	TRBV25-1	TRBJ2-7	TRBD2	NA	14
CASSFGTAEGNTIYF	TGTGCCAGCAGCTTCGGGACAGCGGAAGGAAACACCATATATTTT	TRBV5-5	TRBJ1-3	TRBD1	few	15
CASSGGVGRQPQHF	TGTGCCAGTAGTGGGGGGGTGGGTAGACAGCCCCAGCATTTT	TRBV19	TRBJ1-5	NA	NA	14
CASSRTSGGTGELFF	TGTGCCAGCAGTCGGACTAGCGGGGGTACCGGGGAGCTGTTTTTT	TRBV6-5	TRBJ2-2	TRBD2	NA	15
CASSLWEWASGETQYF	TGTGCCAGCAGCTTGTGGGAGTGGGCTTCTGGGGAGACCCAGTACTTC	TRBV5-8	TRBJ2-5	NA	NA	16
CASSVQGDYGYTF	TGTGCCAGCAGCGTCCAGGGCGACTATGGCTACACCTTC	TRBV7-6	TRBJ1-2	NA	NA	13
CASSYSQRGIGETQYF	TGTGCCAGCAGTTACTCTCAGCGGGGGATCGGGGAGACCCAGTACTTC	TRBV6-5	TRBJ2-5	TRBD2	NA	16
CASSVGGGEKLFF	TGTGCCAGCAGTGTAGGGGGCGGGGAAAAACTGTTTTTT	TRBV27	TRBJ1-4	TRBD1	NA	13
CASINPGQANTGELFF	TGTGCCAGTATTAATCCGGGACAGGCGAACACCGGGGAGCTGTTTTTT	TRBV2	TRBJ2-2	TRBD1	once	16
CASSPRLAALYEQYF	TGTGCCAGCAGCCCTCGACTAGCGGCACTCTACGAGCAGTACTTC	TRBV11-3	TRBJ2-7	TRBD2	NA	15
CASSEPRGATNEKLFF	TGTGCCAGCAGTGAACCCAGGGGTGCAACTAATGAAAAACTGTTTTTT	TRBV25-1	TRBJ1-4	NA	NA	16
CARWTVLGNTIYF	TGTGCCAGGTGGACTGTTCTTGGAAACACCATATATTTT	TRBV6-4	TRBJ1-3	NA	once	13
CASSRGGRDYNEQFF	TGTGCCAGCAGCCGGGGCGGGAGGGACTACAATGAGCAGTTCTTC	TRBV3-1/TRBV3-2	TRBJ2-1	TRBD2	NA	15
CASSKTAPNEQFF	TGTGCCAGCAGCAAAACAGCACCCAATGAGCAGTTCTTC	TRBV3-1/TRBV3-2	TRBJ2-1	NA	NA	13
CASSSGLAGGVANEQFF	TGTGCCAGCAGCTCGGGACTAGCGGGGGGGGTGGCCAATGAGCAGTTCTTC	TRBV5-4	TRBJ2-1	TRBD2	NA	17
CASSPGGVTEAFF	TGTGCCAGCTCACCAGGAGGGGTCACTGAAGCTTTCTTT	TRBV18	TRBJ1-1	NA	NA	13
CASSPGTSGPGTETQYF	TGCGCCAGCAGCCCCGGGACTAGCGGGCCTGGGACAGAGACCCAGTACTTC	TRBV5-1	TRBJ2-5	TRBD2	NA	17
CASSYYRVIGNTEAFF	TGTGCCAGCAGTTATTACCGGGTTATTGGGAACACTGAAGCTTTCTTT	TRBV6-5	TRBJ1-1	NA	NA	16
CSASSPEMLNTEAFF	TGCAGTGCTAGTTCTCCGGAGATGCTGAACACTGAAGCTTTCTTT	TRBV20-1	TRBJ1-1	NA	NA	15